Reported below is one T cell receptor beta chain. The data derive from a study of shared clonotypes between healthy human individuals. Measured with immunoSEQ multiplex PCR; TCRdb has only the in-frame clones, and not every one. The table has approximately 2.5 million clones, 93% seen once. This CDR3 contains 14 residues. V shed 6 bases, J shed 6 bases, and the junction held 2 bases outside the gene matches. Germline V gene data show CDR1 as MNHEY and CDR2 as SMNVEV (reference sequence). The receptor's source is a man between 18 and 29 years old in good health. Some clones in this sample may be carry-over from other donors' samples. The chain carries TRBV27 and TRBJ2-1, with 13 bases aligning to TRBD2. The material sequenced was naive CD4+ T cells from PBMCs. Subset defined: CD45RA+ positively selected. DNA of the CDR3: TGTGCCAGCAGGCGGACTAGCGGGAGCAATGAGCAGTTCTTC. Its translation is CASRRTSGSNEQFF.